Presented here are 25 T cell receptor beta chains from one specimen sequenced in a study of chemoradiotherapy in HPV16-positive cancers. Here immunoSEQ multiplex PCR was the method, and the copy in TCRdb shows in-frame clones only, minus some. The sample lists 20,000 to 30,000 clones; less than 95% were seen once. This sample was obtained from a patient who underwent chemoradiotherapy. The receptors here all came from a human donor with HPV-associated anogenital cancer.

The CDR3 DNA reads as TGTGCCAGCAGCTTAACCGGGCCAGGGAAGACCAACTATGGCTACACCTTC. Its translation is CASSLTGPGKTNYGYTF. The chain has TRBV11-2 and TRBJ1-2, with D tentatively TRBD1 (5 bases). The length of the CDR3 is 17 residues. V was pared by 2 bases and J by 2 bases, with 18 bases between. From germline, CDR1 is SGHAT and CDR2 FQNNGV.

This chain joins TRBV7-2 and TRBJ2-5, with D possibly being TRBD2 (6 bases). Per the germline V gene, CDR1 is SGHTA and CDR2 is FQGNSA. The V end lost 5 bases, the J end lost 4 bases, and 14 bases lay between the germline ends. The CDR3 runs to 14 residues. The DNA for the CDR3 is TGTGCCAGCAGCCCCCGGACTATGTCAGAGACCCAGTACTTC. It translates to CASSPRTMSETQYF.

The CDR3 DNA is TGTGCCAGCTCACCACTTTCCCAGCGGGAGATTGGAGAGACCCAGTACTTC. The encoded protein is CASSPLSQREIGETQYF. V usage is TRBV18 and J usage is TRBJ2-5; 8 positions agree with TRBD2. Germline V gene sequence: CDR1 KGHSH, CDR2 LQKENI. The CDR3 runs to 17 residues. With 1 base clipped from V and 4 bases from J, the junction kept 11 bases outside the gene matches.

The chain joins TRBV14 to TRBJ2-7, with D possibly being TRBD2 (6 bases). The V end was cut by 1 base, the J end by 4 bases, with 8 bases between. The germline gives CDR1 SGHDN, CDR2 FVKESK. The length of the CDR3 is 13 residues. The CDR3 is CASSQAGGYEQYF. The CDR3 DNA sequence: TGTGCCAGCAGCCAAGCCGGGGGATACGAGCAGTACTTC.

The chain links TRBV30 to TRBJ1-4, with D possibly being TRBD1 (5 bases). This CDR3 has 14 amino acids. The V gene lost 2 bases and the J gene lost 10 bases, with 17 bases spanning the gap. In germline, CDR1 is GTSNPN, CDR2 SVGIG (reference sequence). CDR3 region: CAWSLQGRSGKLFF. CDR3 coding DNA: TGTGCCTGGAGTCTCCAGGGTAGAAGCGGAAAACTGTTTTTT.

This rearrangement joins TRBV2 to TRBJ2-7; 14 nucleotides match TRBD2. After removal of 9 bases from V and 9 bases from J, the junction contained 7 bases not matched to a gene. This CDR3 has 13 residues. CDR1 and CDR2 from the germline V gene are SNHLY and FYNNEI. CDR3 residues: CASRTSGRSTQYF. Written as DNA, the CDR3 is TGTGCCAGTAGGACTAGCGGGAGGTCTACGCAGTACTTC.

This sequence joins TRBV27 and TRBJ2-6; TRBD1 matches at 7 bases. V lost 8 bases, J lost 2 bases, and 6 bases stayed unmatched. The CDR3 length is 15 residues. The germline gives CDR1 MNHEY, CDR2 SMNVEV (reference sequence). Written as DNA, the CDR3 is TGTGCCAGCGGGCAGGGGGTCGCTGGGGCCAACGTCCTGACTTTC. Its protein product is CASGQGVAGANVLTF.

The V and J genes are TRBV5-4 and TRBJ1-6, with TRBD1 identical over 7 bases. Germline V CDR1 and CDR2: SGHNT, YYREEE (reference sequence). V was pared by 3 bases and J by 6 bases, with 3 bases of the junction left unmatched. There are 14 residues in the CDR3. CDR3 in amino acids: CASSSGQPNSPLHF. In DNA, the CDR3 is TGTGCCAGCAGCTCGGGACAGCCTAATTCACCCCTCCACTTT.

The J gene is TRBJ2-7, the V gene TRBV27; D perhaps matches TRBD1 (5 bases). Trimming shortened V by 0 bases and J by 3 bases, and 21 bases separated the two germline ends. Germline V gene data show CDR1 as MNHEY and CDR2 as SMNVEV (reference sequence). CDR3 length: 18 residues. This chain's CDR3 is CASSLSRTKDGVFYEQYF. In DNA form, the CDR3 reads TGTGCCAGCAGTTTATCTAGGACAAAAGACGGCGTATTCTACGAGCAGTACTTC.

The chain has TRBV5-4 and TRBJ2-5, with TRBD2 identical over 11 bases. Germline V gene sequence: CDR1 SGHNT, CDR2 YYREEE (reference sequence). V was clipped by 4 bases and J by 5 bases; unmatched bases: 10. The CDR3 is made up of 16 amino acids. DNA of the CDR3: TGTGCCAGCAGCGGAATGACTAGCGGGGCTTTGGAGACCCAGTACTTC. Protein product: CASSGMTSGALETQYF.

The rearrangement links TRBV30 to TRBJ2-6, with 13 bases fitting TRBD2. The trim removed 0 bases at V and 4 bases at J, leaving 9 bases unmatched. Germline values: CDR1 GTSNPN, CDR2 SVGIG (reference sequence). CDR3 length equals 19 residues. The CDR3 DNA follows: TGTGCCTGGAGTGTACGAGGCGGACTAGCGGGGGCCGGGGCCAACGTCCTGACTTTC. Its protein is CAWSVRGGLAGAGANVLTF.

The chain links TRBV7-9 to TRBJ1-4, with 8 bases lining up with TRBD1. The junction had 4 bases not matched to a gene; V was cut back by 1 base and J by 0 bases. From germline, CDR1 is SEHNR and CDR2 FQNEAQ (reference sequence). There are 17 residues in the CDR3. The DNA for the CDR3 is TGTGCCAGCAGCTTAGGACAGGGGCTCTCAACTAATGAAAAACTGTTTTTT. Residues: CASSLGQGLSTNEKLFF. The variable domain in full, completed from reference TRBV7-9 and TRBJ1-4, reads DTGVSQNPRHKITKRGQNVTFRCDPISEHNRLYWYRQTLGQGPEFLTYFQNEAQLEKSRLLSDRFSAERPKGSFSTLEIQRTEQGDSAMYLCASSLGQGLSTNEKLFFGSGTQLSVL.

This clone was seen more than once but under ten times. V gene TRBV9 combines with J gene TRBJ2-1; 7 positions agree with TRBD1. The CDR3 has 16 residues. The V gene end was trimmed by 3 bases and the J gene end by 7 bases; junction bases not matched to a gene: 13. Germline CDR1 and CDR2: SGDLS and YYNGEE. The CDR3 here is CASSARLRQGWNEQFF. CDR3 in DNA: TGTGCCAGCAGCGCCCGCCTACGACAGGGTTGGAATGAGCAGTTCTTC.

This clone appeared a single time. The rearrangement joins TRBV19 to TRBJ2-7, with D unresolved. The CDR3 spans 13 residues. V dropped 6 bases and J dropped 12 bases, with 21 bases sitting between them. Germline V CDR1 and CDR2: LNHDA, SQIVND (reference sequence). The CDR3 is CASSPPQRHPTYF. CDR3 DNA sequence: TGTGCCAGTAGCCCACCCCAGAGGCACCCGACGTACTTC.

The chain is built from TRBV28 and TRBJ1-5; 8 positions agree with TRBD1. The CDR3 sequence is 16 residues long. From germline, CDR1 is MDHEN and CDR2 SYDVKM. The ends lost 2 bases at V and 3 bases at J; junction bases unmatched: 6. Here the CDR3 reads CASSLTGQVINQPQHF. CDR3 DNA: TGTGCCAGCAGTTTAACGGGACAGGTAATCAATCAGCCCCAGCATTTT.

The chain couples TRBV7-9 to TRBJ2-3; no reliable D call. Germline V gene sequence: CDR1 SEHNR, CDR2 FQNEAQ (reference sequence). CDR3 length equals 11 residues. V dropped 8 bases and J dropped 5 bases, with 8 bases sitting between them. As DNA, the CDR3 is TGTGCCAGCTCCTCCGTAGATACGCAGTATTTT. Protein product: CASSSVDTQYF.

J is TRBJ2-1 and V is TRBV11-2; 8 nucleotides agree with TRBD1. Germline CDR1 SGHAT, CDR2 FQNNGV. After removal of 5 bases from V and 7 bases from J, the junction contained 10 bases not matched to a gene. The CDR3 has 15 residues. The CDR3 loop is CASSPGGLRLNEQFF. The CDR3, as DNA: TGTGCCAGCAGCCCAGGGGGCCTACGTCTTAATGAGCAGTTCTTC.

This sequence joins TRBV21-1 and TRBJ1-2; the D call in the table, TRBD1, was not verified against the DNA. TRBV21-1 constitutes a pseudogene. There are 14 residues in the CDR3. In nucleotides, the CDR3 is TGTGCCAGCAGCAAAGTCTCAGGGGAATATGGCTACACCTTC. Protein: CASSKVSGEYGYTF.

The V gene is TRBV7-3, the J gene TRBJ1-6; no definite D call. V lost 5 bases, J lost 7 bases, and 12 bases lay in between. This CDR3 comprises 14 residues. The germline V gene encodes CDR1 SGHTA and CDR2 FQGTGA. CDR3 in amino acids: CASSPSGGNSPLHF. For the CDR3, the DNA is TGTGCCAGCAGCCCCTCGGGAGGGAATTCACCCCTCCACTTT. The full variable domain, with the rest looked up from reference TRBV7-3 and TRBJ1-6, is GAGVSQTPSNKVTEKGKYVELRCDPISGHTALYWYRQSLGQGPEFLIYFQGTGAADDSGLPNDRFFAVRPEGSVSTLKIQRTERGDSAVYLCASSPSGGNSPLHFGNGTRLTVT.

This clone has only a few counts. This chain uses TRBV28 with TRBJ1-2; no reliable D call. Between the trimmed V and J ends, which lost 1 base and 8 bases, there was a span of 11 bases. This CDR3 has 13 amino acids. CDR1 is MDHEN and CDR2 is SYDVKM in the germline V gene. The CDR3 bases are TGTGCCAGCAGTTTATCAGATACAAGGGGCTACACCTTC. This translates into CASSLSDTRGYTF.

This chain connects TRBV7-9 to TRBJ1-5; 7 bases align to TRBD1. The J segment lost 2 bases and the V segment lost 3 bases, leaving 4 bases of the junction unmatched. The CDR3 is 15 residues long. The germline CDR1 and CDR2 sequences are SEHNR and FQNEAQ (reference sequence). Written as DNA, the CDR3 is TGTGCCAGCAGCTTGCAGGGGGGGGGCAATCAGCCCCAGCATTTT. This codes for CASSLQGGGNQPQHF. Based on the CDR3 plus reference TRBV7-9 and TRBJ1-5, the full variable domain is DTGVSQNPRHKITKRGQNVTFRCDPISEHNRLYWYRQTLGQGPEFLTYFQNEAQLEKSRLLSDRFSAERPKGSFSTLEIQRTEQGDSAMYLCASSLQGGGNQPQHFGDGTRLSIL.

This chain uses TRBV5-1 with TRBJ2-1, with 9 bases that match TRBD2. Germline V gene sequence: CDR1 SGHRS, CDR2 YFSETQ. The CDR3 runs 16 residues. V was pared by 0 bases and J by 7 bases, with 8 bases of the junction left unmatched. CDR3 in amino acids: CASSLGVSGGSNEQFF. The CDR3, as DNA: TGCGCCAGCAGCTTGGGGGTAAGCGGGGGGTCGAATGAGCAGTTCTTC.

Here the CDR3 DNA reads TGCGCCAGCAGCTATGGACAGGGAGGATCCGGGGAGCTGTTTTTT. Protein sequence: CASSYGQGGSGELFF. V is TRBV5-1 and J is TRBJ2-2; 8 bases fit TRBD1. The germline V gene encodes CDR1 SGHRS and CDR2 YFSETQ. Losses at the gene ends were 3 bases for V and 6 bases for J; bases not matched to a gene: 7. The CDR3 length is 15 residues.

The gene calls are TRBV2 and TRBJ2-4, with 7 bases identical to TRBD1. Germline-derived CDR1 and CDR2 are SNHLY and FYNNEI. The CDR3 length is 15 residues. Germline trimming cut 5 bases from V and 4 bases from J; bases unmatched to any gene: 8. The CDR3 nucleotides read TGTGCCAGCAGTCTGACAGGGACAACTAAAAACATTCAGTACTTC. Protein product: CASSLTGTTKNIQYF.

This clone was seen once. The gene calls are TRBV19 and TRBJ2-7; D call uncertain. The V end lost 6 bases, the J end lost 0 bases, and 9 bases lay between the germline ends. Germline assignment: CDR1 LNHDA and CDR2 SQIVND (reference sequence). The length of the CDR3 is 13 residues. The CDR3 DNA is TGTGCCAGTAGAGCCGAGTACTCCTACGAGCAGTACTTC. Encoded protein: CASRAEYSYEQYF.